This T cell receptor beta chain was captured by sequencing in a study of T cells in Graves' hyperthyroidism and ophthalmopathy. Amplification yielded TCR beta CDR3 regions, with RNA transcripts as the source. The primer set for the first-round RT-PCR of the TCR CDR3 was HTBI. Each CDR3 protein is one row after TCRdb ran MiXCR on the multiplex PCR reads. The sample lists about 360,000 distinct CDR3 sequences, 13% occurring once. This clonotype appeared many times. The CDR3 contains 16 residues. The ends were cut back, 1 base at V and 6 bases at J, with 15 bases in the middle. Germline CDR1 LNHNV, CDR2 YYDKDF (reference sequence). These patients, aged 18 to 65, had recently diagnosed hyperthyroidism lasting under 2 months. A roughly 9.7 ml volume of fresh peripheral blood provided the PBMCs.

Sequencing was done on a sample of blood. This sequence originates from a man aged 25-45 years with Graves' hyperthyroidism that later progressed to Graves' ophthalmopathy. The rearrangement joins TRBV15 to TRBJ1-4, with D maybe TRBD1 (6 bases). The CDR3 nucleotides are TGTGCCACCAGCAGAGGGGACAAACCAAAGGATGAAAAACTGTTTTTT. Encoded protein: CATSRGDKPKDEKLFF.